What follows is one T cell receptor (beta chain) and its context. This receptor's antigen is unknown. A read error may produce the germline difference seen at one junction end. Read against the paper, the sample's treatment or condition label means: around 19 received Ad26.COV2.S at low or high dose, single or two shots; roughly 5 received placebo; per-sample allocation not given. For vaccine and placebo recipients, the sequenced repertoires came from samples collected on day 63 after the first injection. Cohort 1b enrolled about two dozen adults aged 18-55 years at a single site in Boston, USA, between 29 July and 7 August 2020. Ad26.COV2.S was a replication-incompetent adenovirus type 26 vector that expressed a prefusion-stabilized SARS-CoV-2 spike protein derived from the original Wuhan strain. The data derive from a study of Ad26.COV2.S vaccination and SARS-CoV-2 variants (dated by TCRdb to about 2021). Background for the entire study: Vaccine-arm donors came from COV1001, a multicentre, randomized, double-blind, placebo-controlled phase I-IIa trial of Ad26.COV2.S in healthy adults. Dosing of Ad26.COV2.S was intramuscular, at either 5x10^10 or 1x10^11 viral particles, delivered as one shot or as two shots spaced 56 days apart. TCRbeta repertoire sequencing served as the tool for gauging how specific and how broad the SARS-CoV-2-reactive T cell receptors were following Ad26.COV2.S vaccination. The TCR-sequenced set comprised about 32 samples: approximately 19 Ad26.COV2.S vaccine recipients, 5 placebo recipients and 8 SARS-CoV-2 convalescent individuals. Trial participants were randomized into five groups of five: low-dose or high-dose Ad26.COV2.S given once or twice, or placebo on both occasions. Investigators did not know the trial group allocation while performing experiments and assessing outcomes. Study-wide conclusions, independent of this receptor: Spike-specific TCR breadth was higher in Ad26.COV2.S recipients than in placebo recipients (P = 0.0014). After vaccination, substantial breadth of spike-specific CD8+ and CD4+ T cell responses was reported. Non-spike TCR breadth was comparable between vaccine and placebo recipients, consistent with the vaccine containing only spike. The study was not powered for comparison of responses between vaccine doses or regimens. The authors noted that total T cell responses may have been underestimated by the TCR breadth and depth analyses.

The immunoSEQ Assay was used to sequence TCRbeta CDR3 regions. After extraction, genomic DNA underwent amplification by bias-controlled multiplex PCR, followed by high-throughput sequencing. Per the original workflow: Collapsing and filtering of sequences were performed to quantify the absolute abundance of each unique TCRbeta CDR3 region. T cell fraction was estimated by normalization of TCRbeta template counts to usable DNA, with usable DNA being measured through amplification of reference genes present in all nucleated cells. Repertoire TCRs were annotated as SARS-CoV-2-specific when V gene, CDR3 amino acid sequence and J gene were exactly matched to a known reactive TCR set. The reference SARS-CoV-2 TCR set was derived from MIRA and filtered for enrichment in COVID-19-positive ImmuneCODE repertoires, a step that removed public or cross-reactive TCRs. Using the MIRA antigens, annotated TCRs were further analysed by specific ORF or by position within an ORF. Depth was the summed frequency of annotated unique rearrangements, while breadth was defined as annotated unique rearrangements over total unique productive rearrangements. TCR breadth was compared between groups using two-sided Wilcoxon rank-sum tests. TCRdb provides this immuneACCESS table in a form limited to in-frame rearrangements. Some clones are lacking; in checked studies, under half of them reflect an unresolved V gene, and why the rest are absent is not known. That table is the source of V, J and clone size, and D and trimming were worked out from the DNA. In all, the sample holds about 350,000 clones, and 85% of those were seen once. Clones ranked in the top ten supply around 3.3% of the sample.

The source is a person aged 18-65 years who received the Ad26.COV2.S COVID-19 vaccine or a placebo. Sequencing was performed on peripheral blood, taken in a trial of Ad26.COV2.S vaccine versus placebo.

DNA sequence: TGTGCCTGGCCGGGACTAGCGGGGGAGCTGTTCTTC. Translated, it gives CAWPGLAGELFF. This sequence uses TRBV30 and TRBJ2-1; TRBD2 lines up with 14 middle nucleotides. As encoded in the germline V gene (reference sequence), CDR1 is GTSNPN while CDR2 is SVGIG. The CDR3 covers 12 residues, taking in both the cysteine and the phenylalanine. The entry retains the CDR3 DNA only, 36 bases that are in frame from base 1. The full variable domain, with segments outside the CDR3 supplied by the reference TRBV30 and TRBJ2-1 proteins, appears as SQTIHQWPATLVQPVGSPLSLECTVEGTSNPNLYWYRQAAGRGLQLLFYSVGIGQISSEVPQNLSASRPQDRQFILSSKKLLLSDSGFYLCAWPGLAGELFFGPGTRLTVL.